Listed below are T cell receptor beta chains from one sample, sequenced in a study of cytomegalovirus exposure and HLA in healthy donors. TCRdb's table, derived via immunoSEQ multiplex PCR, lists solely in-frame clones and lacks some. The sample includes roughly 57,000 clones. The sequencing input was PBMCs. The receptors were gathered from a man younger than 35 in good health and CMV-seropositive. Each CDR3 is given with its conserved first and last residue. A D gene is named only where the DNA matches it firmly.

V,D,J,DNA,CDR3
TRBV11-3,.,TRBJ1-1,TGTGCCAGCAGCTTAAGGAGGTTTGGGAACACTGAAGCTTTCTTT,CASSLRRFGNTEAFF
TRBV27,.,TRBJ1-1,TGTGCCAGCAGGTACAGGTTGAACACTGAAGCTTTCTTT,CASRYRLNTEAFF
TRBV28,TRBD2,TRBJ2-7,TGTGCCAGCACTCCACCCCGGGGTAGCGGGAGTTACGAGCAGTACTTC,CASTPPRGSGSYEQYF
TRBV9,.,TRBJ1-1,TGTGCCAGCAGCGTAGGCGAGAAAAACACTGAAGCTTTCTTT,CASSVGEKNTEAFF
TRBV13,TRBD2,TRBJ2-7,TGTGCCAGCAGCGCCGGGCGGGAGGCCCTAAATCCCGCCTACGAGCAGTACTTC,CASSAGREALNPAYEQYF
TRBV10-3,.,TRBJ1-3,TGTGCCATCAGTGAGCCCCAAGCGAGAGACACCATATATTTT,CAISEPQARDTIYF
TRBV4-2,TRBD2,TRBJ2-2,TGTGCCAGCAGCCAAGGGGGACTAGCGGTGAACACCGGGGAGCTGTTTTTT,CASSQGGLAVNTGELFF
TRBV2,.,TRBJ2-1,TGTGCCAGCAGTGTTCGGACATACAATGAGCAGTTCTTC,CASSVRTYNEQFF
TRBV7-9,TRBD2,TRBJ2-5,TGTGCCAGCAGCTTAGGACTAGCGGAAGAGACCCAGTACTTC,CASSLGLAEETQYF
TRBV27,.,TRBJ1-2,TGTGCCAGCAGTTCCTTCCAAGGCCCCCTTGAGGATGGCTACACCTTC,CASSSFQGPLEDGYTF
TRBV11-2,.,TRBJ2-5,TGTGCCAGCAGCCAGGGTCCTAACATGGGGGAGACCCAGTACTTC,CASSQGPNMGETQYF
TRBV11-3,TRBD2,TRBJ2-5,TGTGCCAGCAGCTTAGGGGCGGGAGGAGAGACCCAGTACTTC,CASSLGAGGETQYF
TRBV6-1,.,TRBJ1-1,TGTGCCAGCAGTGACAGGAAACCGAACACTGAAGCTTTCTTT,CASSDRKPNTEAFF
TRBV9,.,TRBJ2-1,TGTGCCAGCAGCGTAGCTGGACAGCCCTACAATGAGCAGTTCTTC,CASSVAGQPYNEQFF
TRBV6-5,TRBD1,TRBJ1-2,TGTGCCAGCAGTTACTCGGCAGGGGGAGGCTATGGCTACACCTTC,CASSYSAGGGYGYTF
TRBV19,.,TRBJ1-1,TGTGCCAGTAGTATAAGAGTAAGTGGTGAAGCTTTCTTT,CASSIRVSGEAFF
TRBV9,TRBD2,TRBJ2-3,TGTGCCAGCAGCGTGGGGTGGGAGGGGAGCACAGATACGCAGTATTTT,CASSVGWEGSTDTQYF
TRBV5-1,TRBD1,TRBJ2-2,TGCGCCAGCAGCTCGACAGGGACGGCCGGGGAGCTGTTTTTT,CASSSTGTAGELFF